Listed below are T cell receptor beta chains from one sample, sequenced in a study of blood T cell repertoires in COVID-19. The repertoire was sequenced with immunoSEQ multiplex PCR; TCRdb's copy has only in-frame clones and lacks some. The table includes about 180,000 clones, roughly 80% detected once. Specimen: peripheral blood. Every receptor here comes from a woman aged 70-85 years with COVID-19, enrolled during active disease. CDR3s include the opening cysteine and the closing phenylalanine or tryptophan. The D gene is left open where the match is weak. Size is omitted from some rows. Given values are once, few, many or a class for expanded clones.

>15|.|TRBJ2-7|.|TRBV7-2
CASSSQGGAGYEQYF
TGTGCCAGCAGCTCCCAGGGGGGCGCCGGCTACGAGCAGTACTTC
>19|.|TRBJ1-1|TRBD1|TRBV28
CASSSAGTGVPSMNTEAFF
TGTGCCAGCAGTTCGGCGGGTACAGGGGTCCCCTCGATGAACACTGAAGCTTTCTTT
>14|.|TRBJ1-4|.|TRBV5-1
CASSSDSRYEKLFF
TGCGCCAGCAGCTCCGACAGCCGCTATGAAAAACTGTTTTTT
>16|.|TRBJ1-3|TRBD1|TRBV14
CASTLTGGSQGNTIYF
TGTGCCAGCACGCTCACAGGGGGCTCCCAAGGAAACACCATATATTTT
>16|.|TRBJ2-5|TRBD2|TRBV3-1/TRBV3-2
CASSQDLSGRGETQYF
TGTGCCAGCAGCCAAGATCTTAGCGGGAGGGGGGAGACCCAGTACTTC
>13|once|TRBJ2-1|TRBD2|TRBV9
CASSVTVTSHEFF
TGTGCCAGCAGCGTAACCGTGACTAGCCATGAGTTCTTC
>14|.|TRBJ2-7|TRBD1|TRBV28
CASTKAGGVYEQYF
TGTGCCAGCACCAAGGCAGGGGGCGTCTACGAGCAGTACTTC
>18|.|TRBJ2-1|TRBD2|TRBV10-3
CAISLGTSGRGSYNEQFF
TGTGCCATCAGTCTCGGGACTAGCGGAAGAGGCTCCTACAATGAGCAGTTCTTC
>15|once|TRBJ2-7|TRBD2|TRBV14
CASSQGASGTYEQYF
TGTGCCAGCAGCCAAGGGGCTAGCGGAACTTACGAGCAGTACTTC
>15|.|TRBJ2-3|TRBD1|TRBV5-1
CASSHGTGDTDTQYF
TGCGCCAGCAGCCACGGGACAGGGGACACAGATACGCAGTATTTT
>14|.|TRBJ2-2|.|TRBV2
CASSVIEVTGELFF
TGTGCCAGCAGTGTCATTGAGGTCACCGGGGAGCTGTTTTTT
>15|.|TRBJ1-5|.|TRBV6-5
CASSMSGNSNQPQHF
TGTGCCAGCAGTATGAGCGGGAATAGCAATCAGCCCCAGCATTTT
>14|.|TRBJ2-7|TRBD1|TRBV19
CASSDRGYSYEQYF
TGTGCCAGTAGCGACAGGGGATATTCCTACGAGCAGTACTTC
>15|.|TRBJ2-3|.|TRBV11-2
CASSFGTYRRDTQYF
TGTGCCAGCAGCTTCGGGACATACAGACGGGATACGCAGTATTTT
>14|.|TRBJ2-7|.|TRBV2
CASTWDGSSYEQYF
TGTGCCAGCACTTGGGACGGGAGCTCCTACGAGCAGTACTTC
>14|.|TRBJ1-2|TRBD1|TRBV11-2
CASRATGGGYGYTF
TGTGCCAGCAGAGCTACAGGGGGCGGCTATGGCTACACCTTC
>15|.|TRBJ2-5|TRBD2|TRBV27
CASSWVAGDQETQYF
TGTGCCAGCAGTTGGGTAGCGGGAGACCAAGAGACCCAGTACTTC
>15|.|TRBJ2-7|.|TRBV28
CASSSSSGGFYEQYF
TGTGCCAGCAGTTCATCCTCAGGAGGGTTCTACGAGCAGTACTTC
>15|.|TRBJ2-6|.|TRBV9
CASSVGGSGANVLTF
TGTGCCAGCAGCGTAGGGGGCAGTGGGGCCAACGTCCTGACTTTC
>11|.|TRBJ2-1|.|TRBV11-2
CASSPPGNVFF
TGTGCCAGCAGCCCTCCCGGGAACGTTTTCTTC
>12|.|TRBJ2-1|.|TRBV5-4
CASSQIIGEQFF
TGTGCCAGCAGCCAAATCATCGGTGAGCAGTTCTTC
>13|.|TRBJ2-7|TRBD1|TRBV14
CASSRSTGIEQYF
TGTGCCAGCAGCCGATCGACAGGGATCGAGCAGTACTTC
>15|.|TRBJ1-4|.|TRBV28
CASSLAGAGVEKLFF
TGTGCCAGCAGTTTAGCCGGGGCAGGGGTTGAAAAACTGTTTTTT
>13|few|TRBJ2-7|TRBD1|TRBV10-3
CAISHGTDYEQYF
TGTGCCATCAGTCACGGGACAGACTACGAGCAGTACTTC
>13|.|TRBJ1-5|.|TRBV7-2
CASSPDRTVPQHF
TGTGCCAGCAGCCCAGACAGGACGGTGCCCCAGCATTTT
>12|.|TRBJ2-3|.|TRBV29-1
CSVDRRTDTQYF
TGCAGCGTTGATAGGAGGACAGATACGCAGTATTTT
>11|.|TRBJ2-5|.|TRBV7-9
CASSLYETQYF
TGTGCCAGCAGCTTATATGAGACCCAGTACTTC
>14|.|TRBJ1-1|TRBD1|TRBV28
CASSPTGVYTEAFF
TGTGCCAGCAGTCCCACAGGGGTATACACTGAAGCTTTCTTT
>15|.|TRBJ1-5|TRBD1|TRBV2
CASSEETGRNQPQHF
TGTGCCAGCAGTGAAGAGACAGGGCGCAATCAGCCCCAGCATTTT
>14|once|TRBJ2-5|.|TRBV6-6
CASSSPGVKETQYF
TGTGCCAGCAGTTCACCGGGAGTTAAAGAGACCCAGTACTTC
>13|.|TRBJ2-1|TRBD2|TRBV3-1/TRBV3-2
CASSPWGGNEQFF
TGTGCCAGCAGCCCCTGGGGAGGGAATGAGCAGTTCTTC
>13|.|TRBJ1-1|.|TRBV7-2
CASSRSGNTEAFF
TGTGCCAGCAGCAGATCCGGGAACACTGAAGCTTTCTTT
>16|medium-sized|TRBJ2-7|.|TRBV28
CASSIGRTGVWHEQYF
TGTGCCAGCAGTATCGGTCGGACGGGAGTTTGGCACGAGCAGTACTTC
>15|.|TRBJ2-7|TRBD2|TRBV6-2/TRBV6-3
CASSYSGTSKHEQYF
TGTGCCAGCAGTTATTCAGGGACTAGCAAGCACGAGCAGTACTTC
>17|.|TRBJ1-1|TRBD1|TRBV5-1
CASSLVGQGFFGAEAFF
TGCGCCAGCAGCTTGGTCGGACAGGGCTTTTTCGGAGCTGAAGCTTTCTTT
>13|.|TRBJ2-7|TRBD2|TRBV2
CARGLAGSYEQYF
TGTGCCCGAGGACTAGCGGGGTCCTACGAGCAGTACTTC
>15|.|TRBJ2-3|.|TRBV30
CAWSVLATSTDTQYF
TGTGCCTGGAGTGTACTTGCGACTAGCACAGATACGCAGTATTTT
>14|.|TRBJ2-2|.|TRBV30
CAWRRTLNTGELFF
TGTGCCTGGAGACGTACATTGAACACCGGGGAGCTGTTTTTT
>14|.|TRBJ1-2|.|TRBV7-9
CASSPSGGISGYTF
TGTGCCAGCAGCCCCTCGGGGGGGATTAGTGGCTACACCTTC
>13|few|TRBJ1-2|TRBD1|TRBV28
CASSRQGAYGYTF
TGTGCCAGCAGCCGACAGGGGGCCTATGGCTACACCTTC
>14|.|TRBJ2-7|TRBD2|TRBV5-1
CASQRTSGSNEQYF
TGCGCCAGCCAACGGACTAGCGGGAGTAACGAGCAGTACTTC
>12|.|TRBJ2-5|.|TRBV29-1
CSVERGSETQYF
TGCAGCGTTGAAAGGGGATCGGAGACCCAGTACTTC
>13|.|TRBJ1-1|.|TRBV5-4
CASSSSGNTEAFF
TGTGCCAGCAGCTCATCCGGGAACACTGAAGCTTTCTTT
>14|.|TRBJ1-1|.|TRBV5-1
CASSLQGGVTEAFF
TGCGCCAGCAGCTTGCAGGGCGGTGTCACTGAAGCTTTCTTT
>19|.|TRBJ2-2|.|TRBV24-1
CATSDLKVPGTQPTGELFF
TGTGCCACCAGTGATTTGAAGGTGCCTGGGACTCAACCCACCGGGGAGCTGTTTTTT
>16|.|TRBJ2-6|.|TRBV10-3
CAIRAGVSSGANVLTF
TGTGCCATCAGGGCCGGGGTTTCATCTGGGGCCAACGTCCTGACTTTC
>15|once|TRBJ2-7|.|TRBV13
CASSSPGLYRGEQYF
TGTGCCAGCAGCTCTCCGGGACTCTATCGGGGCGAGCAGTACTTC
>16|.|TRBJ2-3|TRBD1|TRBV19
CASSADRGISTDTQYF
TGTGCCAGTAGTGCCGACAGGGGGATAAGCACAGATACGCAGTATTTT
>13|.|TRBJ2-1|TRBD2|TRBV5-1
CASSPGTSGISFF
TGCGCCAGCAGCCCGGGGACTAGCGGGATCAGTTTCTTC